Sequencing of this TCR beta chain was carried out in a study of tumor-infiltrating lymphocytes in oesophageal squamous cell carcinoma. TCRdb reprocessed the PCR reads with MiXCR, giving one entry per CDR3 protein. The table has 10,000 to 14,000 distinct CDR3 sequences, 50% to 65% seen once. This CDR3 spans 17 amino acids. Germline values: CDR1 SGHVS, CDR2 FQNEAQ. Trimming cost V 2 bases and J 4 bases; bases outside gene matches: 7. The sequence came from a male donor with esophageal squamous cell carcinoma. V gene TRBV7-8 combines with J gene TRBJ1-3; 11 nucleotides match TRBD1. Sample: esophageal tumor tissue. CDR3 amino acids: CASSLIGTGGLGNTIYF. The CDR3 region has the DNA TGTGCCAGCAGCTTAATAGGGACAGGGGGGTTGGGAAACACCATATATTTT.